This T cell receptor (beta chain) was captured by sequencing in a study of Ad26.COV2.S vaccination and SARS-CoV-2 variants. This table comes from immunoSEQ multiplex PCR, and its TCRdb copy is limited to in-frame clones, with some not included. The sample consists of approximately 340,000 clones, 80% to 90% of them appearing once. The CDR3 is 12 amino acids. The V end lost 0 bases, the J end lost 12 bases, and 11 bases lay between the germline ends. Germline values: CDR1 GTSNPN, CDR2 SVGIG (reference sequence). This clone was detected only a few times. Treatment defined: over 15 received Ad26.COV2.S at low or high dose, single or two shots; roughly five received placebo; per-sample allocation not given. The samples were gathered on day 63 after the first injection of vaccine or placebo. The sample came from a Boston adult aged 18-55 years.

The sequence derives from a person between 18 and 65 years old who received the Ad26.COV2.S COVID-19 vaccine or a placebo. Source: peripheral blood, taken in a trial of Ad26.COV2.S vaccine versus placebo. The V and J genes are TRBV30 and TRBJ1-4; no firm D call. The CDR3 protein is CAWSVAWKELFF. In DNA form, the CDR3 reads TGTGCCTGGAGTGTCGCGTGGAAAGAACTGTTTTTT.